This T cell receptor (beta chain) was captured in a study of blood T cell repertoires in COVID-19. TCRdb's copy holds only in-frame clones and misses some; the assay was immunoSEQ multiplex PCR. The top ten hold roughly a tenth of the sample, which has more than 300,000 clones, just over 85% seen once. This clone turned up a few times. CDR3 length: 16 amino acids. V dropped 2 bases and J dropped 1; count of bases not matched to a gene: 9. Germline V gene lookup returns CDR1 SGDLS and CDR2 YYNGEE. The V gene is TRBV9, the J gene TRBJ2-7; 7 bases match TRBD2. The sample consisted of PBMCs or T cells enriched from blood (not recorded which). The clonotype comes from a young woman who had recovered from COVID-19. CDR3 sequence reads: CASSVGTIPNSYEQYF. The CDR3, as DNA: TGTGCCAGCAGCGTCGGGACTATCCCAAATTCCTACGAGCAGTACTTC.